This T cell receptor (beta chain) was recovered during a study of spatial heterogeneity in lung cancer. TCRdb independently ran MiXCR on the 5' RACE reads; one entry per CDR3 protein. This table holds roughly 100,000 distinct CDR3 sequences, 7.5% to 10% found once. CDR3 size: 17 residues. V was clipped by 0 bases and J by 2 bases; unmatched bases: 4. Germline V gives CDR1 LNHNV, CDR2 YYDKDF (reference sequence). This clonotype was detected a few times. Its matching antigen is unknown. Whole-study results and caveats: Ubiquitous expanded tumor TCRs surfaced in blood more at resection than they did at follow-up.

This sample's time point: sample taken at primary tumor resection. In each case, whole RNA from tumor, nontumor lung or frozen PBMC was sequenced unsorted. The receptor comes from a male donor with early-stage non-small cell lung cancer. Sample: PBMCs, taken at surgery. This chain joins TRBV15 and TRBJ1-4; 9 bases map to TRBD1. The chain's CDR3 is CATSREGTGPTNEKLFF. The CDR3, as DNA: TGTGCCACCAGCAGAGAGGGGACAGGGCCGACTAATGAAAAACTGTTTTTT.